The present TCR beta chain was sequenced within a study of Tregs in tolerant kidney transplant recipients. Whole-study results and caveats: Biological reproducibility was not directly addressed, but technical replication error appeared minimal. The most relevant donor-specific Treg TCRbeta repertoire apparently came from expansion with activated donor B cells. The small number of patients limits these findings pending further validation.

CDR3 length: 13 residues. The germline CDR1 and CDR2 sequences are MNHNS and SASEGT. V lost 7 bases to trimming and J lost 2 bases, with 9 bases between them. Unstimulated Tregs (CD4+CD25+CD127-) and CD4+CD25- non-Tregs were sorted from PBMCs. Generated by immunoSEQ multiplex PCR, the TCRdb table keeps only in-frame clones and is missing some. The sample includes about 240,000 clones, roughly four fifths seen only once; the top ten take around 0.61%. Notes on this clone: Its antigen is not identified.

The sequence was collected from a human donor in good health. The specimen sequenced was CD4+ T cells from blood. The chain employs TRBV6-1 and TRBJ2-1, with D maybe TRBD1 (6 bases). The CDR3 DNA is TGTGCCAGCAAGGGGGTCCCCTACAATGAGCAGTTCTTC. Its translation is CASKGVPYNEQFF.